This T cell receptor (beta chain) was captured in a study of T cells after yellow fever vaccination. Study observations and caveats: After the booster, 95% to 98% of CD4 and approximately 87% of CD8 primary-response clones were re-detected. Just a small share of clonotypes turned up in the CD4 compartment as well as the CD8 compartment. The presence of abundant clonotypes contaminating from the bulk population was possible in FACS-sorted repertoires.

This clonotype was recorded many times. Its antigen is as yet unknown. TCRdb re-derived calls from the 5' RACE reads in MiXCR, one entry per CDR3 protein. The sample shows approximately 140,000 distinct CDR3 sequences, 7.7% of them seen only once. The CDR3 has 14 residues. CDR1 MNHNS and CDR2 SASEGT come from the germline V gene. V gave up 6 bases and J gave up 2 bases, with 14 bases separating them. This sequence joins TRBV6-1 and TRBJ2-7; D is tentatively TRBD1 or TRBD2 (5 bases each). The origin of this receptor is a man aged 25-45 years who received the YFV17D yellow fever vaccine. The material sequenced was CD4+ T cells sorted from PBMCs, taken 5 days after the yellow fever booster vaccination. CDR3 in amino acids: CASSSWDDTYEQYF. As DNA, the CDR3 is TGTGCCAGCAGCAGTTGGGACGATACCTACGAGCAGTACTTC.